Below, 3 T cell receptor beta chains from the same sample are listed, as sequenced in a study of cytomegalovirus exposure and HLA in healthy donors. 13 Jbeta primers and 60 Vbeta primers were used for the PCR. The assay was immunoSEQ multiplex PCR, and TCRdb's table has in-frame clones only and misses some. Of some 13,000 clones in the sample, about two thirds were seen once. The sample consisted of PBMCs. The origin of the receptors is a woman between 45 and 60 years old in good health and CMV-seropositive.

The chain uses TRBV29-1 and TRBJ2-2; 11 nucleotides match TRBD1. Trimming cost V 4 bases and J 8 bases; bases outside gene matches: 3. This CDR3 has 13 amino acids. CDR1 and CDR2 (germline): SQVTM, ANQGSEA. The CDR3 sequence: CSVGTGGPGELFF. Here the CDR3 DNA reads TGCAGCGTTGGGACAGGGGGCCCTGGGGAGCTGTTTTTT.

The rearrangement links TRBV4-2 to TRBJ2-7, with D possibly being TRBD1 (6 bases). CDR1 is LGHNA and CDR2 is YNFKEQ in the germline V gene. This CDR3 comprises 15 residues. V dropped 1 base and J dropped 0 bases, with 10 bases sitting between them. CDR3 residues: CASSQVQGSSYEQYF. For the CDR3, the DNA is TGTGCCAGCAGCCAAGTACAGGGAAGCTCCTACGAGCAGTACTTC.

V and J are TRBV4-1 and TRBJ2-7, with 10 positions matching TRBD2. J gave up 3 bases and V 1 base, and 6 bases lay outside the gene matches. The germline V gene has CDR1 MGHRA and CDR2 YSYEKL. The CDR3 runs to 16 residues. The CDR3 nucleotides read TGCGCCAGCAGCCAAGGAGGACTAGCGGAACACTACGAGCAGTACTTC. It translates to CASSQGGLAEHYEQYF.